Many counts were recorded for the clone carrying this T cell receptor beta chain. The target antigen is unknown. Orbital computed tomography and thyroid ultrasound, together with serum TRAb and thyroxine and clinical symptoms, were used for diagnoses. It was around 11 ml of fresh peripheral blood that supplied the PBMCs. The data belong to a study of T cells in Graves' hyperthyroidism and ophthalmopathy. Background on the study: Staff took peripheral blood when the initial diagnosis was made, before any treatment began.

The germline V gene encodes CDR1 MNHEY and CDR2 SVGEGT. The V and J ends lost 2 bases and 10 bases respectively, with 17 bases between them. The CDR3 is 14 amino acids. Researchers amplified the TCR beta CDR3 regions from RNA transcripts. TCR CDR3 underwent first-round RT-PCR with the HTBI primer set. Each CDR3 protein gets one entry after TCRdb re-called the multiplex PCR reads with MiXCR. The sample holds over 650,000 distinct CDR3 sequences; roughly 15% are singletons and the top ten take approximately 8.4%. Findings of the study overall: Most thyroid clonotypes with frequency above 0.001 were detected in blood.

This receptor was obtained from a man aged 18 to 30 with Graves' hyperthyroidism. V usage is TRBV6-2 or TRBV6-3 and J usage is TRBJ1-1; D gene unclear. Sequenced: blood. The CDR3 protein is CASSYPASLKRAFF. The DNA of the CDR3 is TGTGCCAGCAGTTACCCGGCCAGCCTGAAACGAGCTTTCTTT.